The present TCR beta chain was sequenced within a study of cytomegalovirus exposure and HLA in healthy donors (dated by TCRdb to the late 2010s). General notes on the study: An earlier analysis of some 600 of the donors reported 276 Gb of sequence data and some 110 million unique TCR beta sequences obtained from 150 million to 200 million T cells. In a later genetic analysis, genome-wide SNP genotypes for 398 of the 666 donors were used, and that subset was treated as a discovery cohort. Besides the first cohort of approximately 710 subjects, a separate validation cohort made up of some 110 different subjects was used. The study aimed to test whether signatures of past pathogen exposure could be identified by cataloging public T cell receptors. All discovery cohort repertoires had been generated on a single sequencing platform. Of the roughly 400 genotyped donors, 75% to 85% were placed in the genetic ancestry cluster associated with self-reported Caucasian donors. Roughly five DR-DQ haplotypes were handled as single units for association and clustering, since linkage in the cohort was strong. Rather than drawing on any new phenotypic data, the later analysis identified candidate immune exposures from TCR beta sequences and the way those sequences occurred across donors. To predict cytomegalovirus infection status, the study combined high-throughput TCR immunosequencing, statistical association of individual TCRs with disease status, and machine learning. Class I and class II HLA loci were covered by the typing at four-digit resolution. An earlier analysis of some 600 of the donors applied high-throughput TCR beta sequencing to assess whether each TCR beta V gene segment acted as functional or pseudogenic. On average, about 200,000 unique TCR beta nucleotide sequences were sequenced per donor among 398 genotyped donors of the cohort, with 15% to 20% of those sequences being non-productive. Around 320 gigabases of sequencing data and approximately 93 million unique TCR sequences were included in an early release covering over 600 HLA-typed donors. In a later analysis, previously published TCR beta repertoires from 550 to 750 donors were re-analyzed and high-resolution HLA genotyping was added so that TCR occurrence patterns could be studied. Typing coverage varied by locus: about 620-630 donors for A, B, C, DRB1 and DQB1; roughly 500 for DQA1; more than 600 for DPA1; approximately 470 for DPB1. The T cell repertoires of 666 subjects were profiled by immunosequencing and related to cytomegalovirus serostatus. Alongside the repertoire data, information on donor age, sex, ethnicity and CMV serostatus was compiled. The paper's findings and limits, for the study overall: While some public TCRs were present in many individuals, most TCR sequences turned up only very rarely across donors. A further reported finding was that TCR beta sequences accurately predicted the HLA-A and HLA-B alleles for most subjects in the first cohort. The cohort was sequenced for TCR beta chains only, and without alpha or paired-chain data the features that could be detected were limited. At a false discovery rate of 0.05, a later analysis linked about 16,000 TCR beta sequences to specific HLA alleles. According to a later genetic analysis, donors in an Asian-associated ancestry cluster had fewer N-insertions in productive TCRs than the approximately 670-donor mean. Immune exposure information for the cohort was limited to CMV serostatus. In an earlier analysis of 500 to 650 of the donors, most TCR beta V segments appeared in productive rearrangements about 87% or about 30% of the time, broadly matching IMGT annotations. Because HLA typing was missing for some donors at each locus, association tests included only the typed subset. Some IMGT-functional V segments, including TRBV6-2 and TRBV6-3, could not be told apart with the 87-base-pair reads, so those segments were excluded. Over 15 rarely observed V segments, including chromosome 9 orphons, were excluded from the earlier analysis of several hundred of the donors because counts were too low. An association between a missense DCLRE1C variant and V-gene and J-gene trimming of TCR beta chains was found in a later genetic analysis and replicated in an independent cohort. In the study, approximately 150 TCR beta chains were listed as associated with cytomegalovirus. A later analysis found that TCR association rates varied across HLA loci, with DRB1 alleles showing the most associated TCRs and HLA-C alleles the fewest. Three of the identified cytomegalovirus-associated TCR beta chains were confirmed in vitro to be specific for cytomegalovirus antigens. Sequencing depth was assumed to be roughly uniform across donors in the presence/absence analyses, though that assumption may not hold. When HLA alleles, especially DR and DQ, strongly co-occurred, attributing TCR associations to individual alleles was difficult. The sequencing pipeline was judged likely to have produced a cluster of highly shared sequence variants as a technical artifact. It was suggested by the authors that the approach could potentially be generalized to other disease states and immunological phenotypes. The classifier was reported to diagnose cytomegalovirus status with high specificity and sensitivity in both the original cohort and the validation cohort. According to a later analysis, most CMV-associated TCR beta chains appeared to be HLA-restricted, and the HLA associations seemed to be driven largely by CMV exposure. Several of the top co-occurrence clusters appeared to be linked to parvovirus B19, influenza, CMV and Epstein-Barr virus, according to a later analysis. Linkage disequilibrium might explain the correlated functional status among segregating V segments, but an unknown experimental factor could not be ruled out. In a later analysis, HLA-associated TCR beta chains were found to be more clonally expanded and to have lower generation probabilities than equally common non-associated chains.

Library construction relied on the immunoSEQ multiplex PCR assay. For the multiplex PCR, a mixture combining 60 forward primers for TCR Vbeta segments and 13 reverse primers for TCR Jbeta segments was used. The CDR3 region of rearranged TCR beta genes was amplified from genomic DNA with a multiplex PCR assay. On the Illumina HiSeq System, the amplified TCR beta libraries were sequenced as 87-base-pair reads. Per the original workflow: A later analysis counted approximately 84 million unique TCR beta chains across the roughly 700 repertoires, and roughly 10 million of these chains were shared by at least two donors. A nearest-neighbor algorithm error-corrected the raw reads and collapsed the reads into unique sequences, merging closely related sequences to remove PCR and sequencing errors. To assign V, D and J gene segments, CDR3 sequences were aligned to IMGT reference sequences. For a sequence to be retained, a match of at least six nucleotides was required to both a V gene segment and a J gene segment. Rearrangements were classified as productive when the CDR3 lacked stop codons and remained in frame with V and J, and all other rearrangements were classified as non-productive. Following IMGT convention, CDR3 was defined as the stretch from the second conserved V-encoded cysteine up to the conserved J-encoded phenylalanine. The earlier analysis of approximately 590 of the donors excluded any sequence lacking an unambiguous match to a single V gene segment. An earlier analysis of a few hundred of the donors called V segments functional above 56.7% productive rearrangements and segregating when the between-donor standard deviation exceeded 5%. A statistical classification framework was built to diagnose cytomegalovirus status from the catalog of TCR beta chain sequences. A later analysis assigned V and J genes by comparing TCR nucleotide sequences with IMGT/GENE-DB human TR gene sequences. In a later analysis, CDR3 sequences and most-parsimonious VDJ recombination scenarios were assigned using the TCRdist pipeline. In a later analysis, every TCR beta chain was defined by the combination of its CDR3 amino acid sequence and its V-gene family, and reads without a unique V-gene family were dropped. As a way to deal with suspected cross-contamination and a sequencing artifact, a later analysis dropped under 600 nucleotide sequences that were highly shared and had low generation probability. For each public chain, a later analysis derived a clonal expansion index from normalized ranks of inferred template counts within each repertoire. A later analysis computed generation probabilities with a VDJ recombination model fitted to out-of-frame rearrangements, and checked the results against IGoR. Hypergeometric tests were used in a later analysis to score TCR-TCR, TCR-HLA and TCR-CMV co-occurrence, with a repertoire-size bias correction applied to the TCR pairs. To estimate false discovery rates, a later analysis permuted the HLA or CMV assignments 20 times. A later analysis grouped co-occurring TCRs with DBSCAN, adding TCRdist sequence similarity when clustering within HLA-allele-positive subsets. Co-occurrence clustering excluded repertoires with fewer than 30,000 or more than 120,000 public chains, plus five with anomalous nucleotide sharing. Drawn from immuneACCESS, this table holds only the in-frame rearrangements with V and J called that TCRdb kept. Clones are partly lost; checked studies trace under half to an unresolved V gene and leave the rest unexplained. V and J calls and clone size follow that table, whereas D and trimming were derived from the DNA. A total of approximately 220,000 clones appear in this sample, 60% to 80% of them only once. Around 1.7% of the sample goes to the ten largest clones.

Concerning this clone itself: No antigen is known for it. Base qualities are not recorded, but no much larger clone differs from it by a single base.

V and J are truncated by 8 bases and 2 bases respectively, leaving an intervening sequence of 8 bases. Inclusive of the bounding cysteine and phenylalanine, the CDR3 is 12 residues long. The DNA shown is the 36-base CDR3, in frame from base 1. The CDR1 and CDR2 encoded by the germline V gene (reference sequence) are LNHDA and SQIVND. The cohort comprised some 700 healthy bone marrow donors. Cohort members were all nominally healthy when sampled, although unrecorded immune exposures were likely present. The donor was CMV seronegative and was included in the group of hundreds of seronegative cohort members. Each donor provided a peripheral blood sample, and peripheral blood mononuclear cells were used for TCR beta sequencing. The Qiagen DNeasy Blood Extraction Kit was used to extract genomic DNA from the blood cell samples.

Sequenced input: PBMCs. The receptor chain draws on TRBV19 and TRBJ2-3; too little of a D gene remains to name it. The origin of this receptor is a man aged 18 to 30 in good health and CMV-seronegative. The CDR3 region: CASRGFTDTQYF. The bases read TGTGCCAGTCGAGGTTTCACAGATACGCAGTATTTT.